A single sample is the source of the 26 T cell receptor beta chains below, sequenced in a study of glioma-infiltrating T cells after dendritic cell vaccination. Data came from immunoSEQ multiplex PCR; TCRdb stores just in-frame clones and leaves some out. The sample records roughly 51,000 clones, roughly 87% being singletons. The starting material was blood, obtained before dendritic cell vaccination. The receptors stem from a human donor with glioblastoma.

This clone showed up just once. The chain employs TRBV10-2 and TRBJ1-5, with D tentatively TRBD1 (5 bases). This CDR3 has 15 amino acids. V was pared by 2 bases and J by 3 bases, with 11 bases between. Germline assignment: CDR1 WSHSY and CDR2 SAAADI. Here the CDR3 DNA reads TGCGCCAGCAGTGAGACAGGACGTTTCAATCAGCCCCAGCATTTT. Encoded protein: CASSETGRFNQPQHF.

This clone was counted a few times. The V gene is TRBV14, the J gene TRBJ2-1; no reliable D call. Looked up from germline, CDR1 is SGHDN and CDR2 is FVKESK. The CDR3 consists of 15 residues. Trimming shortened V by 1 base and J by 3 bases, and 10 bases separated the two germline ends. Written as DNA, the CDR3 is TGTGCCAGCAGCCAAGGTATTCAGGTCTACAATGAGCAGTTCTTC. This encodes CASSQGIQVYNEQFF.

CDR3 sequence: CASSVDSGRIGETQYF. CDR3 in DNA: TGTGCCAGCAGCGTAGATAGCGGGAGAATTGGGGAGACCCAGTACTTC. The rearrangement joins TRBV9 to TRBJ2-5, with 9 bases fitting TRBD2. The length of the CDR3 is 16 residues. V shed 0 bases, J shed 5 bases, and the junction held 8 bases outside the gene matches. CDR1 SGDLS and CDR2 YYNGEE come from the germline V gene.

V is TRBV4-3 and J is TRBJ1-1, with D possibly TRBD1 on 5 matching bases. The CDR3 is 15 amino acids. Trimming shortened V by 1 base and J by 4 bases, and 13 bases separated the two germline ends. CDR1 LGHNA and CDR2 YSLEER come from the germline V gene. The chain's CDR3 is CASSQVRWGGTEAFF. The CDR3 DNA reads TGCGCCAGCAGCCAAGTAAGGTGGGGCGGCACTGAAGCTTTCTTT.

V is TRBV9 and J is TRBJ2-7, with 13 positions matching TRBD2. The V segment lost 1 base and the J segment 1 base; nucleotides outside the gene matches: 2. CDR1 and CDR2 (germline): SGDLS, YYNGEE. This CDR3 region has 16 residues. CDR3 sequence: CASSVSGLAGSYEQYF. The CDR3 coding sequence is TGTGCCAGCAGCGTATCGGGACTAGCGGGATCCTACGAGCAGTACTTC.

The chain has TRBV4-2 and TRBJ2-4, with 12 bases identical to TRBD2. V lost 0 bases to trimming and J lost 3 bases; unmatched junction nucleotides: 9. The CDR3 runs to 19 residues. Germline V CDR1 and CDR2: LGHNA, YNFKEQ. The CDR3 here is CASSQDILAGGRDKNIQYF. CDR3 nucleotide sequence: TGTGCCAGCAGCCAAGATATCCTAGCGGGGGGGCGGGACAAAAACATTCAGTACTTC.

The V and J genes are TRBV11-2 and TRBJ2-5; D might be TRBD1 (7 bases). Trimming took off 4 bases at V and 4 bases at J, with 16 bases between the two ends. Germline loops: CDR1 SGHAT, CDR2 FQNNGV. This CDR3 region has 15 residues. The CDR3 DNA is TGTGCCAGCAGCTCCATGAGGCAGGGGGGAGAGACCCAGTACTTC. This sequence encodes CASSSMRQGGETQYF.

Of note for this clone: The sample contains more than one DNA sequence encoding this CDR3. The chain carries TRBV10-3 and TRBJ1-6; 11 bases are shared with TRBD1. Germline values: CDR1 ENHRY, CDR2 SYGVKD. J gave up 4 bases and V 11 bases, and 19 bases lay outside the gene matches. CDR3 length: 19 amino acids. The CDR3 region has the DNA TGTGCCGACTGGAAAACCGGGACAGGGGGTCCGCTTTATAATTCACCCCTCCACTTT. This gives the protein CADWKTGTGGPLYNSPLHF.

CDR3 amino acids: CAGRSSGANVLTF. CDR3 nucleotide sequence: TGTGCAGGCCGGAGCTCTGGGGCCAACGTCCTGACTTTC. The rearrangement links TRBV5-4 to TRBJ2-6; D is undetermined. This CDR3 comprises 13 residues. The germline gives CDR1 SGHNT, CDR2 YYREEE (reference sequence).

This chain uses TRBV15 with TRBJ1-3; D is ambiguous. This CDR3 contains 15 residues. CDR1 is LNHNV and CDR2 is YYDKDF in the germline V gene (reference sequence). V shed 0 bases and J shed 4 bases, with 10 bases lying between them. CDR3 in amino acids: CATSREESGGNTIYF. In DNA, the CDR3 is TGTGCCACCAGCAGAGAAGAATCGGGGGGAAACACCATATATTTT.

Worth noting for this clone: A junction end diverges from the germline sequence, so it may reflect a read error. The CDR3 coding sequence is TGTGCCAGCAGTCTATCGGGACTAGGAAACGAGCAGTACTTC. Amino acids: CASSLSGLGNEQYF. This rearrangement joins TRBV27 to TRBJ2-7; the match to TRBD2 covers 8 bases. The CDR3 is made up of 14 amino acids. Germline V gene sequence: CDR1 MNHEY, CDR2 SMNVEV (reference sequence).

The chain employs TRBV12-5 and TRBJ1-1; a possible D gene is TRBD1 (5 bases). The CDR3 has 16 residues. V lost 6 bases and J 0 bases, leaving 17 bases between the germline ends. Germline lookup yields CDR1 LGHNT and CDR2 FRNRAP. CDR3 DNA sequence: TGTGCTAGTGGAACCGGCAGGGCAATAGTGAACACTGAAGCTTTCTTT. Encoded protein: CASGTGRAIVNTEAFF.

V gene TRBV9 combines with J gene TRBJ2-5, with 7 bases fitting TRBD2. The V segment lost 2 bases and the J segment 1 base; nucleotides outside the gene matches: 8. The V gene's germline CDR1 is SGDLS and CDR2 YYNGEE. This CDR3 is 16 amino acids long. The CDR3, as DNA: TGTGCCAGCAGCGTCTCCGACGGGAGGAGCCAAGAGACCCAGTACTTC. This codes for CASSVSDGRSQETQYF. The variable domain in full, with the rest retrieved from reference TRBV9 and TRBJ2-5, is DSGVTQTPKHLITATGQRVTLRCSPRSGDLSVYWYQQSLDQGLQFLIQYYNGEERAKGNILERFSAQQFPDLHSELNLSSLELGDSALYFCASSVSDGRSQETQYFGPGTRLLVL.

The chain joins TRBV5-6 to TRBJ1-3, with D possibly TRBD1 on 5 matching bases. This CDR3 contains 13 residues. The germline V gene encodes CDR1 SGHDT and CDR2 YYEEEE. Trimming shortened V by 4 bases and J by 4 bases, and 9 bases separated the two germline ends. CDR3 nucleotides: TGTGCCAGCAGCCATCGGGGGGGAAACACCATATATTTT. Its translation is CASSHRGGNTIYF.

V gene TRBV11-3 combines with J gene TRBJ2-1, with D perhaps matching TRBD1 (6 bases). Per germline, CDR1 SGHNT and CDR2 YENEEA. This CDR3 has 15 residues. The V end was cut by 3 bases, the J end by 6 bases, with 15 bases between. Written as DNA, the CDR3 is TGTGCCAGCAGCTTTGGGCAGGGGCTCGCCAATGAGCAGTTCTTC. Translation: CASSFGQGLANEQFF.

This clone showed up just a few times. The chain couples TRBV10-1 to TRBJ2-7, with a weak D call TRBD1 (5 bases). V shed 3 bases and J shed 4 bases, with 7 bases lying between them. The CDR3 is 12 residues long. The germline CDR1 and CDR2 sequences are WNHNN and SYGVQD (reference sequence). In DNA, the CDR3 is TGCGCCAGCAGTGACAGGGCGTACGAGCAGTACTTC. Translated: CASSDRAYEQYF.

V usage is TRBV5-1 and J usage is TRBJ2-1, with a tentative D call TRBD1 (5 bases). V was trimmed by 3 bases and J by 2 bases, leaving 18 bases between them. This CDR3 is built from 17 residues. The V gene's germline CDR1 is SGHRS and CDR2 YFSETQ. The DNA of the CDR3 is TGCGCCAGCAGCTCGAGCCCTGTAGGGGCAACCTACAATGAGCAGTTCTTC. Translated, it gives CASSSSPVGATYNEQFF.

The chain recombines TRBV4-2 with TRBJ1-1; 11 bases agree with TRBD1. The ends lost 0 bases at V and 4 bases at J; junction bases unmatched: 13. The CDR3 contains 19 residues. Germline V gene data show CDR1 as LGHNA and CDR2 as YNFKEQ. This chain's CDR3 is CASSQEGGRTGGHGTEAFF. CDR3 in DNA: TGTGCCAGCAGCCAAGAGGGGGGCAGGACAGGGGGCCACGGCACTGAAGCTTTCTTT.

V and J are TRBV7-2 and TRBJ2-7; D call uncertain. The CDR3 sequence is 13 residues long. V lost 6 bases and J 0 bases, leaving 9 bases between the germline ends. The germline gives CDR1 SGHTA, CDR2 FQGNSA. CDR3 residues: CASRPPSSYEQYF. DNA of the CDR3: TGTGCCAGCAGACCTCCTAGCTCCTACGAGCAGTACTTC.

V gene TRBV7-2 combines with J gene TRBJ2-5, with D perhaps matching TRBD2 (5 bases). CDR1 is SGHTA, CDR2 FQGNSA, per germline. V was pared by 1 base and J by 3 bases, with 9 bases between. CDR3 length: 14 amino acids. CDR3 nucleotides: TGTGCCAGCAGCTTAGGGGAGCGGAAAGAGACCCAGTACTTC. Translated: CASSLGERKETQYF.

The chain couples TRBV6-5 to TRBJ1-1; no clear D gene. This CDR3 region has 14 residues. The V end was cut by 4 bases, the J end by 5 bases, with 14 bases between. Per germline, CDR1 MNHEY and CDR2 SVGAGI. Here the CDR3 DNA reads TGTGCCAGCAGTTCCCATGGTGGCATGACTGAAGCTTTCTTT. Translating gives CASSSHGGMTEAFF.

This chain connects TRBV19 to TRBJ2-6; 7 bases agree with TRBD1. Germline CDR1 and CDR2: LNHDA and SQIVND (reference sequence). Trimming at V came to 7 bases and at J to 4 bases, leaving 13 bases not matched to a gene. This CDR3 contains 17 residues. The CDR3 bases are TGTGCCAGTATTCAAGGGGGCAGGGGAGCCGGGGCCAACGTCCTGACTTTC. Its protein product is CASIQGGRGAGANVLTF.

The chain links TRBV5-4 to TRBJ2-3; TRBD2 agrees at 7 bases. Germline CDR1 reads SGHNT; CDR2 reads YYREEE (reference sequence). This CDR3 region has 15 residues. J was trimmed by 5 bases and V by 0 bases; bases with no gene match: 6. CDR3 residues: CASSLVGGLGDTQYF. For the CDR3, the DNA is TGTGCCAGCAGCTTGGTGGGAGGGCTTGGAGATACGCAGTATTTT.

The J gene is TRBJ1-1, the V gene TRBV11-3, with D possibly TRBD1 on 6 matching bases. CDR3 length: 14 amino acids. Germline V gene sequence: CDR1 SGHNT, CDR2 YENEEA. V was shortened by 4 bases and J by 6 bases, with 15 bases between the two germline ends. CDR3 DNA sequence: TGTGCCAGCAGCTCCTACAGGGAGGGCCCTGAAGCTTTCTTT. Amino acid sequence: CASSSYREGPEAFF.

V gene TRBV10-1 combines with J gene TRBJ1-1; D possibly corresponds to TRBD1 (5 bases). V lost 2 bases to trimming and J lost 3 bases, with 13 bases between them. Germline lookup yields CDR1 WNHNN and CDR2 SYGVQD (reference sequence). The CDR3 has 15 residues. CDR3 in DNA: TGCGCCAGCAGTGAGAGGTTTGGGGCCTACACTGAAGCTTTCTTT. Protein sequence: CASSERFGAYTEAFF.

Remarks on this clone: The sample contains more than one DNA sequence encoding this CDR3. This chain uses TRBV5-4 with TRBJ1-1, with a possible D match to TRBD1 (5 bases). Trimming shortened V by 0 bases and J by 5 bases, and 11 bases separated the two germline ends. CDR1 is SGHNT and CDR2 is YYREEE in the germline V gene (reference sequence). The CDR3 is 14 residues long. The CDR3 protein is CASSLEGEGTEAFF. CDR3 bases: TGTGCCAGCAGCTTGGAAGGGGAAGGGACTGAAGCTTTCTTT.